This T cell receptor beta chain came from a study of shared clonotypes between healthy human individuals. Study summary: Three plates each covered CD4 naive and memory; CD8 naive two, CD8 memory one.

Of note for this clone: Antigen specificity is unknown.

Study-level points and caveats: Naive subsets typically showed greater estimated richness than memory subsets.

DNA at about 200 ng, about 30,000 T cell genomes, went into sorted-subset replicate PCRs. Per the study methods: In the immunoSEQ data, sequences were junction-only and lacked quality scores, so filtering differed. Sequencing was performed with immunoSEQ multiplex PCR; in TCRdb, only in-frame clones are kept and a portion is missing. That table gives V, J and clone size, and the DNA gave D and trimming. The sample records roughly 1,600,000 clones, 98% to 99% being singletons. J gave up 0 bases and V 2 bases, and 6 bases lay outside the gene matches. CDR1 is MNHEY and CDR2 is SVGAGI in the germline V gene. The CDR3 has 16 amino acids.

The sample taken for sequencing was naive CD4+ T cells sorted from blood. Subset denoted: CD45RA+ positively selected. This clonotype originated in a young man in good health. The chain links TRBV6-5 to TRBJ1-2; TRBD1 matches 7 bases. The CDR3 is CASSYLGTEANYGYTF. CDR3 DNA: TGTGCCAGCAGTTACCTCGGGACAGAAGCTAACTATGGCTACACCTTC.